This T cell receptor (beta chain) appears in the sequencing data of a study of shared clonotypes between healthy human individuals. The wider study: Three men and a couple of women, aged 18 to 49, were donors. General study results and limits: Non-shared clonotypes showed lower generation probabilities than clonotypes common to all four donors.

Clones were read by immunoSEQ multiplex PCR, and TCRdb kept only the in-frame ones, dropping some. Altogether roughly 2 million clones are present, around 95% being singletons, with the ten largest covering approximately 0.13%. Trimming removed 1 base from V and 9 bases from J, with 19 bases in between. CDR1 SGHTA and CDR2 FQGNSA come from the germline V gene. The CDR3 totals 16 residues. Concerning this clone: Its antigen is as yet unknown.

Sequencing was carried out using naive CD4+ T cells sorted from blood. Described subset: CD45RA+ positively selected. The chain is built from TRBV7-2 and TRBJ2-1, with D perhaps TRBD1 (6 bases). The origin of this receptor is a man aged 18 to 30 in good health. CDR3 sequence reads: CASSLVSGTKTFEQFF. The CDR3 coding sequence is TGTGCCAGCAGCTTAGTGTCCGGGACAAAGACTTTTGAGCAGTTCTTC.